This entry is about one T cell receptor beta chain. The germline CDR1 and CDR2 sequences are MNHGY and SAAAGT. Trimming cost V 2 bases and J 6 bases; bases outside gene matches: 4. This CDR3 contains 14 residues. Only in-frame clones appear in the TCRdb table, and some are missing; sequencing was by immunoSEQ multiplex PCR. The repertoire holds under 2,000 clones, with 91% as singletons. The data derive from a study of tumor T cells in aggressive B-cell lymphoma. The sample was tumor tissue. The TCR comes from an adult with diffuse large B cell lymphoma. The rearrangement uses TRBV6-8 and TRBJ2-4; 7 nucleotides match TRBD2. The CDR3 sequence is CASSYRGRGNIQYF. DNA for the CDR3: TGTGCCAGCAGTTACCGCGGGAGAGGAAACATTCAGTACTTC.